Below, 23 T cell receptor beta chains from the same sample are listed, as sequenced in a study of response to subunit inactivated influenza vaccine. TCRdb recomputed calls from the RT-PCR reads with MiXCR, one row per CDR3 protein. The table includes hundreds of thousands of distinct CDR3 sequences, about 11% detected once. These data were also reused for a study on T cells expressing NK-cell markers. That source adds: Scientists made TCR beta cDNA using 5'RACE template switching with UMIs.

The sample here was PBMCs from blood, taken on the day of vaccination. These receptors were taken from a man aged 45-60 years who received an inactivated influenza vaccine.

The V gene is TRBV11-2, the J gene TRBJ2-1; 7 bases fit TRBD2. This CDR3 contains 14 residues. V trimming: 5 bases; J trimming: 8 bases; junction bases outside the gene matches: 9. Per germline, CDR1 SGHAT and CDR2 FQNNGV. CDR3 residues: CASSPPSGGYEQFF. The DNA for the CDR3 is TGTGCCAGCAGCCCCCCGTCGGGAGGCTATGAGCAGTTCTTC.

The V gene is TRBV4-2, the J gene TRBJ1-4; a possible D gene is TRBD1 (5 bases). CDR1 LGHNA and CDR2 YNFKEQ come from the germline V gene. This CDR3 contains 15 residues. The V end was cut by 3 bases, the J end by 1 base, with 9 bases between. The CDR3 DNA is TGTGCCAGCAGCCAGTCAGGGAAAACTAATGAAAAACTGTTTTTT. As protein: CASSQSGKTNEKLFF.

The chain couples TRBV18 to TRBJ2-1; possibly TRBD1 for D (6 bases). From germline, CDR1 is KGHSH and CDR2 LQKENI. The ends were cut back, 2 bases at V and 4 bases at J, with 12 bases in the middle. This CDR3 spans 15 amino acids. The CDR3 DNA reads TGTGCCAGCTCACCAACGCGACAGGTGTACAATGAGCAGTTCTTC. Amino acids: CASSPTRQVYNEQFF.

This clonotype was found many times. V gene TRBV4-1 combines with J gene TRBJ2-3; D may be TRBD2 (6 bases). The length of the CDR3 is 13 residues. The V and J ends lost 4 bases and 3 bases respectively, with 8 bases between them. The germline V gene encodes CDR1 MGHRA and CDR2 YSYEKL. CDR3 nucleotide sequence: TGCGCCAGCAGCCCGGGGGTGACAGATACGCAGTATTTT. It specifies CASSPGVTDTQYF.

This clonotype was detected only a few times. CDR3 sequence (DNA): TGTGCCAGCAGAAATGACAGGGAGGAGACTGAAGCTTTCTTT. As protein: CASRNDREETEAFF. J is TRBJ1-1 and V is TRBV27, with 7 bases aligning to TRBD1. CDR1 and CDR2 from the germline V gene are MNHEY and SMNVEV (reference sequence). Trimming cost V 6 bases and J 5 bases; bases outside gene matches: 9. This CDR3 has 14 residues.

This clonotype showed up just a few times. The gene calls are TRBV20-1 and TRBJ2-2; D unclear. Germline loops: CDR1 DFQATT, CDR2 SNEGSKA (reference sequence). CDR3 length: 13 amino acids. Between the trimmed V and J ends, which lost 2 bases and 5 bases, there was a span of 9 bases. CDR3 amino acids: CSARPGRTGELFF. For the CDR3, the DNA is TGCAGTGCTAGACCCGGGCGAACCGGGGAGCTGTTTTTT.

This clonotype was seen more than once but under ten times. The V gene is TRBV19, the J gene TRBJ2-2; the D gene could be TRBD1 or TRBD2 (5 bases each). This CDR3 region has 17 residues. V was cut by 1 base and J by 4 bases, with 16 bases left in between. Germline V CDR1 and CDR2: LNHDA, SQIVND (reference sequence). Here the CDR3 reads CASSIGLRGVGTGELFF. In nucleotides, the CDR3 is TGTGCCAGTAGTATAGGTTTAAGGGGAGTTGGCACCGGGGAGCTGTTTTTT.

This clonotype was seen a few times. This chain uses TRBV5-1 with TRBJ2-1; possible D gene TRBD2, 6 bases. This CDR3 has 15 residues. V lost 7 bases and J 0 bases, leaving 14 bases between the germline ends. Germline V lookup: CDR1 SGHRS, CDR2 YFSETQ. The CDR3 loop is CASQTSISSYNEQFF. Written as DNA, the CDR3 is TGCGCCAGCCAAACTAGCATATCCTCCTACAATGAGCAGTTCTTC.

Only one count was recorded for this clonotype. The V gene is TRBV20-1, the J gene TRBJ2-7; 9 bases fit TRBD2. Trimming took 6 bases from V and 2 from J; bases not matched to a gene: 8. In germline, CDR1 is DFQATT, CDR2 SNEGSKA (reference sequence). The CDR3 length is 14 residues. CDR3 nucleotides: TGCAGTGCCAGCTTGGGCGGGAGGGCCTACGAGCAGTACTTC. Its protein is CSASLGGRAYEQYF.

This clonotype was detected only a few times. J is TRBJ2-3 and V is TRBV25-1, with no clear D. V was shortened by 2 bases and J by 1 base, with 7 bases between the two germline ends. Germline CDR1 MGHDK, CDR2 SYGVNS. CDR3 size: 14 residues. The CDR3 is CASSERIRTDTQYF. The CDR3 bases are TGTGCCAGCAGTGAACGGATCCGCACAGATACGCAGTATTTT.

This chain joins TRBV7-9 and TRBJ2-4; 7 positions match TRBD2. CDR1 is SEHNR, CDR2 FQNEAQ, per germline (reference sequence). The CDR3 spans 16 residues. V was clipped by 4 bases and J by 0 bases; unmatched bases: 6. This CDR3 reads CASSSLAALAKNIQYF. Here the CDR3 DNA reads TGTGCCAGCAGCTCCCTAGCGGCCCTAGCCAAAAACATTCAGTACTTC.

The gene calls are TRBV12-3 or TRBV12-4 and TRBJ2-1; 9 bases are a match to TRBD2. The V and J ends lost 2 bases and 10 bases, in that order; junction bases with no gene match: 9. The CDR3 has 15 residues. CDR3 protein: CASSLRGGGAGEQFF. CDR3 coding DNA: TGTGCCAGCAGTTTACGCGGGGGGGGTGCTGGGGAGCAGTTCTTC.

This clonotype was seen a handful of times. The V gene is TRBV25-1, the J gene TRBJ2-1, with D tentatively TRBD2 (6 bases). The CDR3 runs to 15 residues. V was shortened by 8 bases and J by 0 bases, with 14 bases between the two germline ends. Germline CDR1 reads MGHDK; CDR2 reads SYGVNS. As DNA, the CDR3 is TGTGCCAGCGGGAGTTATAGCGGCTCCTACAATGAGCAGTTCTTC. Its protein product is CASGSYSGSYNEQFF.

The genes are TRBV29-1 and TRBJ2-4; 11 bases fit TRBD2. Germline V gene sequence: CDR1 SQVTM, CDR2 ANQGSEA. The CDR3 has 14 amino acids. J lost 5 bases, V lost 6 bases, and 6 bases had no gene match. This chain's CDR3 is CSVTTSGGENIQYF. The DNA of the CDR3 is TGCAGCGTGACTACTAGCGGGGGCGAAAACATTCAGTACTTC.

This clonotype was counted between two and nine times. This sequence joins TRBV4-1 and TRBJ2-7, with D uncertain. The V and J ends lost 3 bases and 0 bases respectively, with 12 bases between them. The V gene's germline CDR1 is MGHRA and CDR2 YSYEKL. This CDR3 is 15 amino acids long. The CDR3 loop is CASSHQLLPSYEQYF. The CDR3 bases are TGCGCCAGCAGCCATCAACTGTTACCCTCCTACGAGCAGTACTTC.

The table lists this clonotype with a few counts. The chain has TRBV2 and TRBJ1-5; weak D call: TRBD1 (6 bases). The germline gives CDR1 SNHLY, CDR2 FYNNEI. The CDR3 extends over 13 amino acids. V lost 4 bases and J 7 bases, leaving 11 bases between the germline ends. CDR3 in DNA: TGTGCCAGCAGTGGATACAGGGACCAGCCCCAGCATTTT. It encodes CASSGYRDQPQHF.

This clonotype appeared a few times. This chain uses TRBV3-1 with TRBJ2-1, with 8 bases aligning to TRBD2. V lost 4 bases and J lost 6; bases outside the gene matches: 2. The CDR3 sequence is 13 residues long. The germline CDR1 and CDR2 sequences are LGHDT and YNNKEL (reference sequence). The CDR3 is CASSPGTSNEQFF. In nucleotides, the CDR3 is TGTGCCAGCAGCCCCGGGACTAGCAATGAGCAGTTCTTC.

This clonotype was counted a few times. This rearrangement joins TRBV6-5 to TRBJ2-7; 7 bases align to TRBD1. CDR3 length equals 14 residues. The J segment lost 4 bases and the V segment lost 2 bases, leaving 5 bases of the junction unmatched. The germline V gene has CDR1 MNHEY and CDR2 SVGAGI. Here the CDR3 reads CASSYEGAGYEQYF. CDR3 coding DNA: TGTGCCAGCAGTTACGAGGGGGCAGGTTACGAGCAGTACTTC.

The chain employs TRBV5-6 and TRBJ2-6; D is unclear. The germline gives CDR1 SGHDT, CDR2 YYEEEE. Trimming pared 4 bases from V and 8 bases from J, leaving 7 bases between. The CDR3 runs 12 residues. CDR3 DNA: TGTGCCAGCAGCATGGGTACCAACGTCCTGACTTTC. Translation gives CASSMGTNVLTF.

The sample holds a few counts of this clonotype. The V and J genes are TRBV5-5 and TRBJ2-7; 9 bases are shared with TRBD1. The CDR3 totals 15 residues. Germline V gene lookup returns CDR1 SGHKS and CDR2 YYEKEE (reference sequence). V lost 6 bases, J lost 4 bases, and 11 bases stayed unmatched. CDR3 nucleotide sequence: TGTGCCAGCAAAGTCGCCGGGACAGGGTTGTACGAGCAGTACTTC. Its protein product is CASKVAGTGLYEQYF.

The J gene is TRBJ2-7, the V gene TRBV27; 13 bases are a match to TRBD2. The V and J ends lost 5 bases and 7 bases, in that order; junction bases with no gene match: 8. The CDR3 length is 15 residues. CDR1 and CDR2 from the germline V gene are MNHEY and SMNVEV (reference sequence). The CDR3 bases are TGTGCCAGCAGTAAAGGGACTAGCGGGGCTTTGGAGCAGTACTTC. Translating gives CASSKGTSGALEQYF.

This rearrangement joins TRBV27 to TRBJ1-2, with a possible D match to TRBD1 (6 bases). Germline-derived CDR1 and CDR2 are MNHEY and SMNVEV (reference sequence). Trimming stripped 1 base from V and 7 bases from J, with 16 bases between. This CDR3 contains 15 residues. CDR3 DNA sequence: TGTGCCAGCAGTTTATACTCACAGGGCCTCAGTGGCTACACCTTC. This gives the protein CASSLYSQGLSGYTF.

This clonotype was counted ten times or more. The rearrangement links TRBV5-1 to TRBJ1-1; 8 bases are shared with TRBD1. Germline CDR1 and CDR2: SGHRS and YFSETQ. The CDR3 extends over 15 amino acids. V trimming: 4 bases; J trimming: 7 bases; junction bases outside the gene matches: 12. The CDR3 loop is CASSLDRVEHGEAFF. DNA for the CDR3: TGCGCCAGCAGCCTGGACAGGGTTGAACATGGTGAAGCTTTCTTT.